These 9 T cell receptor beta chains were sequenced from one sample in a study of blood T cells in healthy people across ages. Primers used in a second PCR of about 7 to 12 cycles were a sample-barcoded 5' primer and a J-beta primer mix. TCRdb reanalysed the 5' RACE reads using MiXCR and keeps one entry per CDR3 protein. The data contain roughly 2 million distinct CDR3 sequences, 49% of them singletons. The sequencing sample was made of blood. All receptors derive from a woman aged 40-49 years in good health.

This clonotype was found a few times. V and J are TRBV6-5 and TRBJ2-1; the match to TRBD2 covers 10 bases. From germline, CDR1 is MNHEY and CDR2 SVGAGI. The CDR3 spans 13 residues. After removal of 0 bases from V and 12 bases from J, the junction contained 2 bases not matched to a gene. CDR3 protein: CASSYSASGGQFF. The CDR3 region has the DNA TGTGCCAGCAGTTACTCGGCTAGCGGGGGGCAGTTCTTC.

The CDR3 protein is CSTRRPSGTSGPVSETQYF. CDR3 bases: TGCAGTACGCGCAGACCCTCCGGGACTAGCGGCCCTGTATCGGAGACCCAGTACTTC. This sequence joins TRBV20-1 and TRBJ2-7, with 11 positions matching TRBD2. The J call could be wrong; TRBJ2-5 is a better fit for the DNA end. Germline V gives CDR1 DFQATT, CDR2 SNEGSKA (reference sequence). CDR3 length: 19 residues.

The rearrangement links TRBV10-3 to TRBJ2-1; weak D call: TRBD1 (5 bases). Deletions cut 8 bases from V and 9 bases from J, with 26 bases between. Germline V lookup: CDR1 ENHRY, CDR2 SYGVKD. This CDR3 comprises 16 residues. This CDR3 reads CAIAPLGQGAFGEQFF. CDR3 DNA sequence: TGTGCCATCGCCCCTCTCGGGCAGGGCGCCTTCGGTGAGCAGTTCTTC.

The chain couples TRBV4-3 to TRBJ2-7; D is perhaps TRBD2 (6 bases). The CDR3 is made up of 16 amino acids. Germline V CDR1 and CDR2: LGHNA, YSLEER. V lost 3 bases to trimming and J lost 3 bases, with 18 bases between them. For the CDR3, the DNA is TGCGCCAGCAGCCAGGGGACGGCGGGGCCCATCTACGAGCAGTACTTC. This sequence encodes CASSQGTAGPIYEQYF.

This sequence joins TRBV29-1 and TRBJ2-7; D not certain. Germline loops: CDR1 SQVTM, CDR2 ANQGSEA. This CDR3 is built from 13 residues. V was shortened by 5 bases and J by 4 bases, with 15 bases between the two germline ends. The CDR3 region has the DNA TGCAGCGTTTCCCCCAGGAATATATACGAGCAGTACTTC. Translated, it gives CSVSPRNIYEQYF.

This chain links TRBV9 with TRBJ2-5; 7 positions match TRBD2. The trim removed 4 bases at V and 1 base at J, leaving 10 bases unmatched. This CDR3 is built from 16 residues. The V gene's germline CDR1 is SGDLS and CDR2 YYNGEE. The CDR3 protein is CASSHVGGTIQETQYF. The CDR3 DNA reads as TGTGCCAGCAGCCACGTCGGGGGGACGATCCAAGAGACCCAGTACTTC.

The gene calls are TRBV4-3 and TRBJ2-1, with 11 bases identical to TRBD1. With V trimmed by 1 base and J by 5 bases, 7 bases remained unmatched. Germline V gene sequence: CDR1 LGHNA, CDR2 YSLEER. The CDR3 is 17 amino acids. The CDR3 nucleotides are TGCGCCAGCAGCCAAGGGTACGGGACAGGGGGAAACAATGAGCAGTTCTTC. Its protein is CASSQGYGTGGNNEQFF.

The rearrangement uses TRBV11-2 and TRBJ2-3; TRBD2 matches at 9 bases. Germline assignment: CDR1 SGHAT and CDR2 FQNNGV. V dropped 5 bases and J dropped 5; count of bases not matched to a gene: 11. The CDR3 runs to 16 residues. CDR3 region: CASSPWASGALDTQYF. CDR3 DNA sequence: TGTGCCAGCAGCCCATGGGCTAGCGGGGCGTTAGATACGCAGTATTTT. The whole variable domain, filled in from reference TRBV11-2 and TRBJ2-3, reads EAGVAQSPRYKIIEKRQSVAFWCNPISGHATLYWYQQILGQGPKLLIQFQNNGVVDDSQLPKDRFSAERLKGVDSTLKIQPAKLEDSAVYLCASSPWASGALDTQYFGPGTRLTVL.

This clonotype was recorded a few times. The chain has TRBV5-8 and TRBJ1-5; D may be TRBD1 (6 bases). Trimming stripped 5 bases from V and 6 bases from J, with 18 bases between. CDR1 is SGHTS, CDR2 YDEGEE, per germline. This CDR3 is 15 amino acids long. The CDR3 bases are TGTGCCAGCAGTAAAGTACAGGGTAAGAGTCAGCCCCAGCATTTT. Protein sequence: CASSKVQGKSQPQHF.